The 3 T cell receptor beta chains in this list originate from one sample, sequenced in a study of OX40 agonist ivuxolimab in advanced cancers. The table came from immunoSEQ multiplex PCR; TCRdb's copy has only in-frame clones and leaves some out. The sample has 100,000 to 150,000 clones; roughly 92% are singletons. The sequences come from CD4+ or CD8+ T cells sorted from blood, collected in a trial of the OX40 agonist ivuxolimab. These receptor sequences come from an adult with an advanced solid tumor such as melanoma, head and neck, liver or kidney cancer.

The CDR3 bases are TGTGCCAGTAGTATAGATGGGGGGCCCTACAATGAGCAGTTCTTC. Translating it yields CASSIDGGPYNEQFF. The chain employs TRBV19 and TRBJ2-1; D possibly matches TRBD1 or TRBD2 (6 bases each). Trimming pared 0 bases from V and 2 bases from J, leaving 8 bases between. This CDR3 comprises 15 residues. Per germline, CDR1 LNHDA and CDR2 SQIVND (reference sequence).

This rearrangement joins TRBV11-2 to TRBJ2-5; D ambiguous. The CDR3 covers 14 residues. The V gene lost 3 bases and the J gene lost 2 bases, with 10 bases spanning the gap. Germline CDR1 is SGHAT and CDR2 is FQNNGV. CDR3 sequence reads: CASSLGSPQETQYF. The DNA for the CDR3 is TGTGCCAGCAGCTTGGGCAGCCCTCAAGAGACCCAGTACTTC.

This clone has more than one count but fewer than ten. The V gene is TRBV9, the J gene TRBJ2-5; no reliable D call. The CDR3 length is 15 residues. Trimming removed 0 bases at V and 2 bases at J, with 11 bases between. Germline CDR1 is SGDLS and CDR2 is YYNGEE. The CDR3 DNA is TGTGCCAGCAGCGTAGGATCGGTGATGCAAGAGACCCAGTACTTC. It is translated as CASSVGSVMQETQYF. Full variable domain (outside the CDR3, taken from reference TRBV9 and TRBJ2-5): DSGVTQTPKHLITATGQRVTLRCSPRSGDLSVYWYQQSLDQGLQFLIQYYNGEERAKGNILERFSAQQFPDLHSELNLSSLELGDSALYFCASSVGSVMQETQYFGPGTRLLVL.